This T cell receptor (beta chain) emerged from a study of T-cell memory formation after mild COVID-19. Study-level information: TCR clusters largely stayed donor specific.

TCRdb independently ran MiXCR on the 5' RACE reads; one entry per CDR3 protein. The top ten clones hold 12% of a sample with under 550,000 distinct CDR3 sequences, about 20% of them seen once. This CDR3 has 17 amino acids. Unmatched junction bases numbered 7, after V lost 5 bases and J lost 2 bases. Germline CDR1 SGHAT, CDR2 FQNNGV. This clonotype was detected ten times or more. Its specificity is unknown. Study-wide findings and caveats: Clones which contracted sat mainly in CM and EM if CD4+, and in EMRA if CD8+. Clones contracting over day 15 to 85 were CD4/CD8 balanced, with later expanders leaning CD4+.

The chain has TRBV11-2 and TRBJ2-7, with 15 bases identical to TRBD2. The sample comprised PBMCs or a T cell subset sorted from them (not recorded which). This TCR was recovered from an adult woman who had mild COVID-19 (a few samples of this study predate the infection). Cell type and time point are not known. CDR3 amino acids: CASSPYGLAGGPYEQYF. The DNA for the CDR3 is TGTGCCAGCAGCCCCTACGGACTAGCGGGAGGGCCCTACGAGCAGTACTTC. The whole variable domain, remainder taken from reference TRBV11-2 and TRBJ2-7, is EAGVAQSPRYKIIEKRQSVAFWCNPISGHATLYWYQQILGQGPKLLIQFQNNGVVDDSQLPKDRFSAERLKGVDSTLKIQPAKLEDSAVYLCASSPYGLAGGPYEQYFGPGTRLTVT.